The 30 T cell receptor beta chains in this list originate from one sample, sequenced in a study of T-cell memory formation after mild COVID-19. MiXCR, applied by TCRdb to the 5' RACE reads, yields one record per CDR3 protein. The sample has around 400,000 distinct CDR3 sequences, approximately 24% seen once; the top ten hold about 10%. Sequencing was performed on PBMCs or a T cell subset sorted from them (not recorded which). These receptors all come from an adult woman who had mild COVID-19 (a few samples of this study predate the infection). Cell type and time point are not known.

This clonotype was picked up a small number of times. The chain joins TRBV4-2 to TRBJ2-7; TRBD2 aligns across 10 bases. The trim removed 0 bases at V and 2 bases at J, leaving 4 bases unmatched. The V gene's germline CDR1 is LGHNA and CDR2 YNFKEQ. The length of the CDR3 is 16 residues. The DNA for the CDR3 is TGTGCCAGCAGCCAAGATTGGCTAGCGGGGGCCTACGAGCAGTACTTC. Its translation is CASSQDWLAGAYEQYF.

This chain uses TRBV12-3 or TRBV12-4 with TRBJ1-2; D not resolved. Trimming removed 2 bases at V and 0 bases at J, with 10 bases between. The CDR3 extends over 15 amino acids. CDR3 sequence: CASSLTPGTNYGYTF. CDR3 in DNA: TGTGCCAGCAGTTTAACCCCCGGAACTAACTATGGCTACACCTTC.

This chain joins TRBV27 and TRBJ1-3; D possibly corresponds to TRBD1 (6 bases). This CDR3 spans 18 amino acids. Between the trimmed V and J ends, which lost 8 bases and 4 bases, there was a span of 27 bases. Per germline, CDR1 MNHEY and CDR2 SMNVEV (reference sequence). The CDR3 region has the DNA TGTGCCAGCCGTGTCCAGGGTCAAATGGACAGCCTCGGAAACACCATATATTTT. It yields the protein CASRVQGQMDSLGNTIYF.

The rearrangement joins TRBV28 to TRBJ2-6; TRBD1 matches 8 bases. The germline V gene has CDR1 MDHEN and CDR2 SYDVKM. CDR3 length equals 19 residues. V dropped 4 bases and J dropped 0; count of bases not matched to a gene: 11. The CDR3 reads CASSSPGQVLFSGANVLTF. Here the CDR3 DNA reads TGTGCCAGCAGTTCCCCGGGACAGGTGCTATTCTCTGGGGCCAACGTCCTGACTTTC. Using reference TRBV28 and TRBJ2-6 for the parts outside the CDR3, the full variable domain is DVKVTQSSRYLVKRTGEKVFLECVQDMDHENMFWYRQDPGLGLRLIYFSYDVKMKEKGDIPEGYSVSREKKERFSLILESASTNQTSMYLCASSSPGQVLFSGANVLTFGAGSRLTVL.

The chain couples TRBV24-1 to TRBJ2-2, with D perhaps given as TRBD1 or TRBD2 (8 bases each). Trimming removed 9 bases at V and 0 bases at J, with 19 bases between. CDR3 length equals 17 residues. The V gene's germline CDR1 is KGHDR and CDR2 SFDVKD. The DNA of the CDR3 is TGTGCCACCGGCGGGGGGCAGGGGGCACCGAACACCGGGGAGCTGTTTTTT. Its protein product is CATGGGQGAPNTGELFF.

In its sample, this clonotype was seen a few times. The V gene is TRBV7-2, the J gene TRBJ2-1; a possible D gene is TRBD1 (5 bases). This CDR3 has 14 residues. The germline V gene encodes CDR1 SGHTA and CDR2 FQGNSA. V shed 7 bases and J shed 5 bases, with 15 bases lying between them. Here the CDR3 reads CASTTRGIHNEQFF. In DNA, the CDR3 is TGTGCCAGCACTACAAGGGGTATCCACAATGAGCAGTTCTTC.

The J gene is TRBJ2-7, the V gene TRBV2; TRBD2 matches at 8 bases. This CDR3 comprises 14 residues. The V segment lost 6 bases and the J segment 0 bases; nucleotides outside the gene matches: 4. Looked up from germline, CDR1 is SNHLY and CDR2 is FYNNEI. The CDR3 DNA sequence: TGTGCCAGCAGGGAGCGGGGGAACTCCTACGAGCAGTACTTC. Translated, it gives CASRERGNSYEQYF.

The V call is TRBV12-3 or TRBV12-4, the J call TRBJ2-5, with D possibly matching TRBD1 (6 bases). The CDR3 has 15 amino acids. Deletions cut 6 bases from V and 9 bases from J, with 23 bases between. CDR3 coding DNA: TGTGCCAGCAGACCCCTGGCCAGGGGCAATTTGCCCCAGTACTTC. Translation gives CASRPLARGNLPQYF.

In DNA form, the CDR3 reads TGTGCCAGCAGCAAAGGCGGGGAGGGACCGGTACTTAAGAGCACAGATACGCAGTATTTT. Translating it yields CASSKGGEGPVLKSTDTQYF. The rearrangement uses TRBV21-1 and TRBJ2-3; the tabulated D call, TRBD2, remains unverified against the DNA. TRBV21-1 is flagged as a pseudogene. This CDR3 contains 20 residues.

DNA for the CDR3: TGCAGCGTTGTAGTTGACAGAGCAGGTGAGCAGTTCTTC. Translation gives CSVVVDRAGEQFF. The chain employs TRBV29-1 and TRBJ2-1; D might be TRBD1 (5 bases). Trimming pared 4 bases from V and 9 bases from J, leaving 16 bases between. The germline CDR1 and CDR2 sequences are SQVTM and ANQGSEA. The CDR3 extends over 13 amino acids.

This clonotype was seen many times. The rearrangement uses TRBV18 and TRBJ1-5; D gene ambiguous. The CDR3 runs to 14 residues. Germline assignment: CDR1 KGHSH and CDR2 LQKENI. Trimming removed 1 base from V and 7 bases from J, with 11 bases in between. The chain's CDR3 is CASSPQGTMQPQHF. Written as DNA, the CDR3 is TGTGCCAGCTCACCACAGGGTACGATGCAGCCCCAGCATTTT.

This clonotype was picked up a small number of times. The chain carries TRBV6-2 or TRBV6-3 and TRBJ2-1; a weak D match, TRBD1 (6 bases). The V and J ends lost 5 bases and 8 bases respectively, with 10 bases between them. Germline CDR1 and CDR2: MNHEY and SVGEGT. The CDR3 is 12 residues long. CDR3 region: CASSATGYEQFF. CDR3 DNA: TGTGCCAGCAGTGCCACAGGGTATGAGCAGTTCTTC.

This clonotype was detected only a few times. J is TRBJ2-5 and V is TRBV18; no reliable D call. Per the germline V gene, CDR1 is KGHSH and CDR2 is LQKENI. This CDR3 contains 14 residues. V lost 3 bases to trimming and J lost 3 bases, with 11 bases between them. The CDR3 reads CASSPRKLEETQYF. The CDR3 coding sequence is TGTGCCAGCTCACCCCGTAAATTGGAAGAGACCCAGTACTTC.

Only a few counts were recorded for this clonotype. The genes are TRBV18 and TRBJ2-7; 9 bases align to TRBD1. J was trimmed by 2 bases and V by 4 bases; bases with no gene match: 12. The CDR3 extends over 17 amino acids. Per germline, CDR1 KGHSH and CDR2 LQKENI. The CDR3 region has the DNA TGTGCCAGCTCACAGGGTCGAACAGGGGGCCTGGCCTACGAGCAGTACTTC. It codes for CASSQGRTGGLAYEQYF.

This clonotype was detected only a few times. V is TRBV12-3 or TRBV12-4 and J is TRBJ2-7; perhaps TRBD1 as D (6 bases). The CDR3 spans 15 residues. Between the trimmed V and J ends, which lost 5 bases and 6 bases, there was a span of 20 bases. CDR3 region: CASSRAGAGTGEQYF. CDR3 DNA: TGTGCCAGCAGTCGAGCAGGGGCAGGGACGGGCGAGCAGTACTTC.

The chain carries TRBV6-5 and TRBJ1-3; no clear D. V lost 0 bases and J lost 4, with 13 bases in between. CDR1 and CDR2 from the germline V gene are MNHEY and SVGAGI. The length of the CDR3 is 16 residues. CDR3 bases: TGTGCCAGCAGTTACTCAGGGATATGGTCCGGAAACACCATATATTTT. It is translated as CASSYSGIWSGNTIYF.

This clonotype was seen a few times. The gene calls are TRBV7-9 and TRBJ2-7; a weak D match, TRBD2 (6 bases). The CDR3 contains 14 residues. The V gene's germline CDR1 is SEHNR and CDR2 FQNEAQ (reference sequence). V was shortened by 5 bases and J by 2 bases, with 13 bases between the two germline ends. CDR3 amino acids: CASSPRDSAYEQYF. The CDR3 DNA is TGTGCCAGCAGCCCCCGGGACTCAGCCTACGAGCAGTACTTC.

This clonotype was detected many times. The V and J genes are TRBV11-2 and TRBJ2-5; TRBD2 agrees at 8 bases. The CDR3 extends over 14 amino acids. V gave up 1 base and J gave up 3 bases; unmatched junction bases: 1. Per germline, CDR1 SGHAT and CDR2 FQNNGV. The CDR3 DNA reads TGTGCCAGCAGCTTAGCGGGAGGGAAAGAGACCCAGTACTTC. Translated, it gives CASSLAGGKETQYF.

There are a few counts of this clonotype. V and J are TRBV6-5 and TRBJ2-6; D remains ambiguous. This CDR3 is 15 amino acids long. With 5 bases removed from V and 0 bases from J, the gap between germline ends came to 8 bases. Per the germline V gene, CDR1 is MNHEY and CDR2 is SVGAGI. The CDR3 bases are TGTGCCAGCAGTCTTATGGTCTCTGGGGCCAACGTCCTGACTTTC. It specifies CASSLMVSGANVLTF.

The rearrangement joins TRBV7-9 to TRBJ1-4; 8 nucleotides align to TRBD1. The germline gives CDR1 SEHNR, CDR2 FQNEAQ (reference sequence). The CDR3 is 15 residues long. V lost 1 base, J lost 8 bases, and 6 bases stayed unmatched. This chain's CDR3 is CASSLVDRGREKLFF. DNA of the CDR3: TGTGCCAGCAGCTTAGTCGACAGGGGACGGGAAAAACTGTTTTTT. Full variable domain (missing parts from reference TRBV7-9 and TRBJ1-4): DTGVSQNPRHKITKRGQNVTFRCDPISEHNRLYWYRQTLGQGPEFLTYFQNEAQLEKSRLLSDRFSAERPKGSFSTLEIQRTEQGDSAMYLCASSLVDRGREKLFFGSGTQLSVL.

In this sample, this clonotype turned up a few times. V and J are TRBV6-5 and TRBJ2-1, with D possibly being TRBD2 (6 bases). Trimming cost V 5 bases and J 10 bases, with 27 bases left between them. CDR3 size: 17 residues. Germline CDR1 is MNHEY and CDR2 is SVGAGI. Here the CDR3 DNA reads TGTGCCAGCAGTCCCTTAGGATCTAGCGCGAACAACAGGGAGCAGTTCTTC. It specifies CASSPLGSSANNREQFF.

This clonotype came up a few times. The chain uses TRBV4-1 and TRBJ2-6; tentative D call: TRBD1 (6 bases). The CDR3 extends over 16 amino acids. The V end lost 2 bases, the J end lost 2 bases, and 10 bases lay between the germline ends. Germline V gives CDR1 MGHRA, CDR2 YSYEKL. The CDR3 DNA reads TGCGCCAGCAGCCAACTCCAGGGGACTGGGGCCAACGTCCTGACTTTC. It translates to CASSQLQGTGANVLTF.

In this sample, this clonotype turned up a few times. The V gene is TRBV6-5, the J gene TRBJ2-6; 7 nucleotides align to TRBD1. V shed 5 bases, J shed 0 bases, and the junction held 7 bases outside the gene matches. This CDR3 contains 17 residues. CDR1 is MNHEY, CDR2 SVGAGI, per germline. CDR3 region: CASSLSGTVSGANVLTF. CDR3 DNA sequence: TGTGCCAGCAGTCTTTCCGGGACAGTCTCTGGGGCCAACGTCCTGACTTTC.

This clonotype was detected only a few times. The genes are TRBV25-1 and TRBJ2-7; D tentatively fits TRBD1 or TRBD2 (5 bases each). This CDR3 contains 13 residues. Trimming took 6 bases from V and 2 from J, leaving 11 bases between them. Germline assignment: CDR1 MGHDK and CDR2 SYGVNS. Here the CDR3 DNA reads TGTGCCAGCAGACGGGACCTAACCTACGAGCAGTACTTC. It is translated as CASRRDLTYEQYF.

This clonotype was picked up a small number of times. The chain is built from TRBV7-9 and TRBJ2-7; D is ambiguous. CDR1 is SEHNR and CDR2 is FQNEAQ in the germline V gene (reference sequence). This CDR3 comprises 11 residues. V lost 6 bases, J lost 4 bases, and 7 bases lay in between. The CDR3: CASSTKYEQYF. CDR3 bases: TGTGCCAGCAGTACTAAGTACGAGCAGTACTTC.

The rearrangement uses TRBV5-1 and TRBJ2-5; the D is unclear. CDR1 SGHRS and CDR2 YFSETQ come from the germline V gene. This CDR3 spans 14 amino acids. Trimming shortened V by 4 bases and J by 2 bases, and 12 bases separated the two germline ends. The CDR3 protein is CASSPSAAQETQYF. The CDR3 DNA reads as TGCGCCAGCAGCCCGTCCGCGGCACAAGAGACCCAGTACTTC.

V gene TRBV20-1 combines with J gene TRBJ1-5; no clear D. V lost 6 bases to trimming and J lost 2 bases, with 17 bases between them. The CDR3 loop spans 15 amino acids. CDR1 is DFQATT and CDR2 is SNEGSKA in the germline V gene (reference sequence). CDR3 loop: CSARSPRAGNQPQHF. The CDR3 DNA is TGCAGTGCGAGAAGCCCCCGGGCAGGCAATCAGCCCCAGCATTTT.

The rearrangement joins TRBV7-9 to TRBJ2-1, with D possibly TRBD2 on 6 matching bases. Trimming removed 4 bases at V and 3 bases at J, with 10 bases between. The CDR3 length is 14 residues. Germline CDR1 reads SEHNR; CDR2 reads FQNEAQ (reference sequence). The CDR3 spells CASSSLGLYNEQFF. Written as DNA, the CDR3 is TGTGCCAGCAGCTCCCTGGGACTCTACAATGAGCAGTTCTTC.

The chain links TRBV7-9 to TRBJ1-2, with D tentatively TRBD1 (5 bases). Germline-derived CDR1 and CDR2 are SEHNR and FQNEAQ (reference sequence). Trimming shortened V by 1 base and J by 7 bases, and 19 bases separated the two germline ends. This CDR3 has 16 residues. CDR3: CASSLEGSTGSSGYTF. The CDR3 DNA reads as TGTGCCAGCAGCTTAGAGGGGTCGACGGGATCTAGTGGCTACACCTTC.

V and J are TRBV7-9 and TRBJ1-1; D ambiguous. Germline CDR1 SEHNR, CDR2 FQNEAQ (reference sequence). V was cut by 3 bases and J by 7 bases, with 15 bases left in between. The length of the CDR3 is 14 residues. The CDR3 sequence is CASSFYTLEDEAFF. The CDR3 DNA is TGTGCCAGCAGCTTTTACACGTTGGAGGATGAAGCTTTCTTT.